These 13 T cell receptor beta chains were all obtained from the same sample, sequenced in a study of OX40 agonist ivuxolimab in advanced cancers. Clones were sequenced by immunoSEQ multiplex PCR, and TCRdb holds only the in-frame ones, with some missing. The repertoire has tens of thousands of clones, more than 75% of them found once; the top ten carry 1.9%. The sequencing used CD4+ or CD8+ T cells sorted from blood, collected in a trial of the OX40 agonist ivuxolimab. These receptors were taken from an adult with an advanced solid tumor such as melanoma, head and neck, liver or kidney cancer.

This clone was found once. V gene TRBV7-9 combines with J gene TRBJ1-1; no clear D. This CDR3 comprises 15 residues. Germline V gene data show CDR1 as SEHNR and CDR2 as FQNEAQ (reference sequence). V shed 5 bases and J shed 1 base, with 14 bases lying between them. For the CDR3, the DNA is TGTGCCAGCAGCCTCCGCAGTTTGAGGAACACTGAAGCTTTCTTT. Amino acids: CASSLRSLRNTEAFF.

CDR3 sequence: CASWDSNQPQHF. As DNA, the CDR3 is TGCGCCAGCTGGGATAGCAATCAGCCCCAGCATTTT. V and J are TRBV5-1 and TRBJ1-5; D ambiguous. The CDR3 has 12 amino acids. Deletions cut 7 bases from V and 0 bases from J, with 5 bases between. CDR1 and CDR2 (germline): SGHRS, YFSETQ.

The chain has TRBV5-4 and TRBJ2-7; 15 bases fit TRBD2. CDR1 SGHNT and CDR2 YYREEE come from the germline V gene (reference sequence). V was pared by 4 bases and J by 7 bases, with 6 bases of the junction left unmatched. This CDR3 spans 15 amino acids. This chain's CDR3 is CASSQGLAGGGEQYF. CDR3 in DNA: TGTGCCAGCAGCCAGGGACTAGCGGGGGGCGGAGAGCAGTACTTC.

The DNA for the CDR3 is TGCAGTGCTAATTGGCGGGAGACCCAGTACTTC. It specifies CSANWRETQYF. The chain couples TRBV20-1 to TRBJ2-5; D unresolved. V was cut by 4 bases and J by 5 bases, with 8 bases left in between. The CDR3 consists of 11 residues. Germline assignment: CDR1 DFQATT and CDR2 SNEGSKA (reference sequence).

The genes are TRBV19 and TRBJ2-2, with D hard to call. Germline CDR1 is LNHDA and CDR2 is SQIVND (reference sequence). The CDR3 extends over 12 amino acids. Between the trimmed V and J ends, which lost 3 bases and 11 bases, there was a span of 10 bases. The CDR3 sequence: CASSIYPSELFF. The CDR3 coding sequence is TGTGCCAGTAGTATTTATCCCTCTGAGCTGTTTTTT.

This clone was counted once. The rearrangement joins TRBV12-5 to TRBJ2-2; 7 bases fit TRBD2. The CDR3 loop spans 15 amino acids. The V gene end was trimmed by 2 bases and the J gene end by 6 bases; junction bases not matched to a gene: 6. The V gene's germline CDR1 is LGHNT and CDR2 FRNRAP. For the CDR3, the DNA is TGTGCTAGTGGTTTGAGGGCGGGAGCGGCCGGGGAGCTGTTTTTT. Its protein product is CASGLRAGAAGELFF.

V and J are TRBV9 and TRBJ1-1; weak D call: TRBD1 (6 bases). This CDR3 comprises 15 residues. Trimming left V 0 bases short and J 5 bases short, with 14 bases between. CDR1 is SGDLS, CDR2 YYNGEE, per germline. Here the CDR3 reads CASSVVDRMGTEAFF. The CDR3 nucleotides are TGTGCCAGCAGCGTAGTAGACAGGATGGGGACTGAAGCTTTCTTT.

The V gene is TRBV29-1, the J gene TRBJ2-2; the match to TRBD2 covers 12 bases. The CDR3 has 15 residues. The trim removed 4 bases at V and 4 bases at J, leaving 4 bases unmatched. From germline, CDR1 is SQVTM and CDR2 ANQGSEA. Written as DNA, the CDR3 is TGCAGCGTTGGACTAGCGGGAGTTTCCACCGGGGAGCTGTTTTTT. Its translation: CSVGLAGVSTGELFF.

There are a few counts of this clone. V gene TRBV5-1 combines with J gene TRBJ1-1, with 7 nucleotides matching TRBD1. Germline assignment: CDR1 SGHRS and CDR2 YFSETQ. The CDR3 sequence is 16 residues long. The V gene end was trimmed by 0 bases and the J gene end by 2 bases; junction bases not matched to a gene: 7. The CDR3 here is CASSLGSDRVNTEAFF. The DNA for the CDR3 is TGCGCCAGCAGCTTGGGGTCCGACAGGGTCAACACTGAAGCTTTCTTT.

This chain uses TRBV6-1 with TRBJ2-7; the D is unclear. The germline CDR1 and CDR2 sequences are MNHNS and SASEGT. The CDR3 extends over 15 amino acids. V was clipped by 1 base and J by 1 base, with 11 bases between them. The CDR3 region is CASSEVPIPSYEQYF. In DNA form, the CDR3 reads TGTGCCAGCAGTGAAGTCCCGATTCCTTCCTACGAGCAGTACTTC.

The table lists this clone with a few counts. V gene TRBV5-8 combines with J gene TRBJ2-7, with D possibly being TRBD2 (6 bases). The CDR3 is 11 residues long. CDR1 and CDR2 from the germline V gene are SGHTS and YDEGEE. Between the trimmed V and J ends, which lost 4 bases and 10 bases, there was a span of 12 bases. CDR3 DNA: TGTGCCAGCAGCCGTCCGGGACTCCAGTACTTC. Protein: CASSRPGLQYF. The whole variable domain, filled in from reference TRBV5-8 and TRBJ2-7, reads EAGVTQSPTHLIKTRGQQATLRCSPISGHTSVYWYQQALGLGLQFLLWYDEGEERNRGNFPPRFSGRQFPNYSSELNVNALELEDSALYLCASSRPGLQYFGPGTRLTVT.

The chain uses TRBV5-1 and TRBJ2-5, with D maybe TRBD2 (6 bases). Germline V gene sequence: CDR1 SGHRS, CDR2 YFSETQ. V lost 4 bases and J 5 bases, leaving 12 bases between the germline ends. The CDR3 covers 13 residues. Here the CDR3 DNA reads TGCGCCAGCAGCCCGGGACTGGGCGAGACCCAGTACTTC. It specifies CASSPGLGETQYF.

The CDR3 DNA reads TGTGCCAGCAGCTCCCGGACTAGCGGGGGGGCCTCCTACAATGAGCAGTTCTTC. Its translation is CASSSRTSGGASYNEQFF. This sequence joins TRBV5-4 and TRBJ2-1; 15 nucleotides line up with TRBD2. After removal of 3 bases from V and 0 bases from J, the junction contained 4 bases not matched to a gene. There are 18 residues in the CDR3. CDR1 is SGHNT, CDR2 YYREEE, per germline (reference sequence).